These 21 T cell receptor beta chains came from one sample sequenced in a study of beta chain features in type 1 diabetes. As every portion of the isolated RNA was reverse transcribed, the sequencing read expressed TCRB transcripts. Only in-frame clones appear in the TCRdb table, and some are missing; sequencing was by immunoSEQ multiplex PCR. The sample carries over 150,000 clones, about 13% recorded once. The sequenced sample consisted of central memory CD4+ T cells from blood. The receptors originated from a woman younger than 30 in good health.

This clone was detected a few times. CDR3: CASSVELRGAKSEAFF. Written as DNA, the CDR3 is TGTGCCAGCAGCGTAGAACTTCGGGGTGCGAAGTCTGAAGCTTTCTTT. The chain uses TRBV9 and TRBJ1-1; D unresolved. The CDR3 contains 16 residues. Per germline, CDR1 SGDLS and CDR2 YYNGEE. V shed 0 bases and J shed 6 bases, with 18 bases lying between them.

The chain carries TRBV7-3 and TRBJ2-3; 12 bases are a match to TRBD2. The V gene end was trimmed by 2 bases and the J gene end by 5 bases; junction bases not matched to a gene: 14. The CDR3 spans 19 residues. Germline V CDR1 and CDR2: SGHTA, FQGTGA. As DNA, the CDR3 is TGTGCCAGCAGCTTACCGGCGGCTAGCGGGAGGGCCTCGGAAGATACGCAGTATTTT. The encoded protein is CASSLPAASGRASEDTQYF.

The chain is built from TRBV9 and TRBJ2-1, with 12 bases lining up with TRBD2. V lost 2 bases to trimming and J lost 10 bases; unmatched junction nucleotides: 10. This CDR3 region has 16 residues. Looked up from germline, CDR1 is SGDLS and CDR2 is YYNGEE. For the CDR3, the DNA is TGTGCCAGCAGCGTTAGTTCTAGCGGGAGGGTGAGAGAGCAGTTCTTC. Protein sequence: CASSVSSSGRVREQFF.

Note on this clone: Other DNA sequences in this specimen translate into the identical CDR3. The chain is built from TRBV9 and TRBJ2-3, with TRBD2 matching over 8 bases. The CDR3 runs to 15 residues. Germline CDR1 is SGDLS and CDR2 is YYNGEE. After removal of 1 base from V and 4 bases from J, the junction contained 5 bases not matched to a gene. The CDR3 sequence: CASSVRAGGPDTQYF. The CDR3 nucleotides are TGTGCCAGCAGCGTACGGGCGGGAGGTCCAGATACGCAGTATTTT.

CDR3 in DNA: TGTGCCAGCTCACCCCGGGACTCTGCGGGCAATGAGCAGTTCTTC. This sequence encodes CASSPRDSAGNEQFF. The chain joins TRBV18 to TRBJ2-1, with D perhaps TRBD2 (6 bases). The CDR3 length is 15 residues. The germline V gene encodes CDR1 KGHSH and CDR2 LQKENI. Between the trimmed V and J ends, which lost 3 bases and 6 bases, there was a span of 15 bases. Complete variable domain (other parts from reference TRBV18 and TRBJ2-1): NAGVMQNPRHLVRRRGQEARLRCSPMKGHSHVYWYRQLPEEGLKFMVYLQKENIIDESGMPKERFSAEFPKEGPSILRIQQVVRGDSAAYFCASSPRDSAGNEQFFGPGTRLTVL.

The chain links TRBV6-5 to TRBJ1-1; D is unclear. The CDR3 contains 15 residues. Between the trimmed V and J ends, which lost 6 bases and 0 bases, there was a span of 14 bases. From germline, CDR1 is MNHEY and CDR2 SVGAGI. The CDR3 is CASSPRAGVNTEAFF. As DNA, the CDR3 is TGTGCCAGCAGCCCCCGGGCCGGGGTGAACACTGAAGCTTTCTTT.

In this sample, this clone turned up a few times. Additional DNA sequences in this sample encode the identical CDR3. The CDR3: CASSPGQGQETQYF. The CDR3 DNA reads TGTGCCAGCAGCCCAGGACAGGGACAAGAGACCCAGTACTTC. The chain couples TRBV11-3 to TRBJ2-5; 8 nucleotides line up with TRBD1. Germline values: CDR1 SGHNT, CDR2 YENEEA. V shed 5 bases and J 2 bases; nucleotides not matched to a gene: 4. The CDR3 length is 14 residues.

The CDR3 here is CASSPGQGDQPQHF. The CDR3 nucleotides read TGTGCCAGCAGCCCGGGACAGGGAGATCAGCCCCAGCATTTT. This chain uses TRBV9 with TRBJ1-5; the match to TRBD1 covers 9 bases. Germline CDR1 and CDR2: SGDLS and YYNGEE. Trimming cost V 4 bases and J 5 bases; bases outside gene matches: 4. The length of the CDR3 is 14 residues.

The gene calls are TRBV27 and TRBJ1-2; D perhaps matches TRBD1 (6 bases). Germline CDR1 and CDR2: MNHEY and SMNVEV (reference sequence). Trimming took 5 bases from V and 9 from J, leaving 19 bases between them. The CDR3 spans 14 residues. The CDR3 reads CASSPRQVPFSYTF. The DNA of the CDR3 is TGTGCCAGCAGTCCACGACAGGTTCCTTTCAGCTACACCTTC.

The V gene is TRBV2, the J gene TRBJ2-2, with D perhaps matching TRBD2 (5 bases). The CDR3 covers 14 residues. CDR1 is SNHLY and CDR2 is FYNNEI in the germline V gene. The V gene lost 8 bases and the J gene lost 0 bases, with 10 bases spanning the gap. DNA for the CDR3: TGTGCCAGCGTGAGGGCGCCGAACACCGGGGAGCTGTTTTTT. Translating it yields CASVRAPNTGELFF.

The chain has TRBV25-1 and TRBJ1-2; perhaps TRBD1 as D (5 bases). Germline loops: CDR1 MGHDK, CDR2 SYGVNS. V gave up 2 bases and J gave up 3 bases, with 13 bases separating them. The CDR3 has 15 amino acids. CDR3 amino acids: CASSETVDSYYGYTF. The CDR3 coding sequence is TGTGCCAGCAGTGAAACGGTCGACAGCTACTATGGCTACACCTTC.

J is TRBJ2-7 and V is TRBV6-5; D is perhaps TRBD2 (5 bases). CDR1 is MNHEY and CDR2 is SVGAGI in the germline V gene. CDR3 length: 13 residues. V was cut by 2 bases and J by 1 base, with 6 bases left in between. DNA for the CDR3: TGTGCCAGCAGTTACCGGGAATCCTACGAGCAGTACTTC. This encodes CASSYRESYEQYF.

This clone has just a few counts. This chain joins TRBV6-5 and TRBJ2-3, with TRBD1 matching 7 bases. Germline assignment: CDR1 MNHEY and CDR2 SVGAGI. The CDR3 covers 15 residues. J was trimmed by 5 bases and V by 2 bases; bases with no gene match: 7. CDR3 sequence (DNA): TGTGCCAGCAGTTACATGGGGGCAGGGGGAGATACGCAGTATTTT. Protein product: CASSYMGAGGDTQYF.

This clone turned up a few times. V and J are TRBV29-1 and TRBJ1-3; D gene ambiguous. V lost 4 bases and J 1 base, leaving 8 bases between the germline ends. The length of the CDR3 is 13 residues. Germline V lookup: CDR1 SQVTM, CDR2 ANQGSEA. As DNA, the CDR3 is TGCAGCGTTGCACATGATTCTGGAAACACCATATATTTT. It encodes CSVAHDSGNTIYF.

The chain is built from TRBV18 and TRBJ2-3; possibly TRBD2 for D (5 bases). Per germline, CDR1 KGHSH and CDR2 LQKENI. V dropped 6 bases and J dropped 2 bases, with 15 bases sitting between them. CDR3 length equals 15 residues. This CDR3 reads CASSPSPVFTDTQYF. Here the CDR3 DNA reads TGTGCCAGCTCGCCTAGCCCCGTATTCACAGATACGCAGTATTTT.

The chain recombines TRBV29-1 with TRBJ1-3; weak D call: TRBD1 (5 bases). Germline V gene data show CDR1 as SQVTM and CDR2 as ANQGSEA. The germline V and J ends were trimmed by 6 bases and 4 bases, with 10 bases remaining between them. There are 12 residues in the CDR3. The CDR3 bases are TGCAGCGTGGGAAACAGGGGAAACACCATATATTTT. The encoded protein is CSVGNRGNTIYF.

A few counts support this clone. The rearrangement links TRBV11-3 to TRBJ2-1, with 12 bases that match TRBD2. Trimming at V came to 5 bases and at J to 5 bases, leaving 4 bases not matched to a gene. This CDR3 region has 15 residues. CDR1 and CDR2 (germline): SGHNT, YENEEA. The CDR3 sequence: CASSQTSGSNNEQFF. CDR3 in DNA: TGTGCCAGCAGCCAGACTAGCGGGAGCAACAATGAGCAGTTCTTC.

This chain links TRBV6-5 with TRBJ2-5, with 7 bases fitting TRBD1. Germline trimming cut 2 bases from V and 5 bases from J; bases unmatched to any gene: 2. The CDR3 is 13 residues long. Per germline, CDR1 MNHEY and CDR2 SVGAGI. CDR3 coding DNA: TGTGCCAGCAGTTACAACAGGGGTGAGACCCAGTACTTC. The encoded protein is CASSYNRGETQYF.

This clone has more than one count but fewer than ten. The J gene is TRBJ2-5, the V gene TRBV27, with 10 positions matching TRBD2. This CDR3 is built from 15 residues. After removal of 5 bases from V and 5 bases from J, the junction contained 8 bases not matched to a gene. Germline CDR1 and CDR2: MNHEY and SMNVEV (reference sequence). In nucleotides, the CDR3 is TGTGCCAGCAGTCCCAGCGGGAGGGCCTGGGAGACCCAGTACTTC. Protein sequence: CASSPSGRAWETQYF.

This clone was observed a handful of times. V gene TRBV4-1 combines with J gene TRBJ1-2, with 8 positions matching TRBD1. Trimming removed 4 bases from V and 4 bases from J; junction bases left unmatched: 14. The CDR3 sequence is 17 residues long. Germline V gene sequence: CDR1 MGHRA, CDR2 YSYEKL. The DNA for the CDR3 is TGCGCCAGCAGCCCCCCCGAGACAGGGGCGCTCGTCTATGGCTACACCTTC. This codes for CASSPPETGALVYGYTF.

The rearrangement links TRBV7-9 to TRBJ2-7; TRBD2 aligns across 7 bases. The CDR3 extends over 14 amino acids. Trimming took 3 bases from V and 7 from J; bases not matched to a gene: 9. The germline CDR1 and CDR2 sequences are SEHNR and FQNEAQ (reference sequence). CDR3 DNA sequence: TGTGCCAGCAGCTTTCATCAGTGGGAGGGGGAGCAGTACTTC. It translates to CASSFHQWEGEQYF.